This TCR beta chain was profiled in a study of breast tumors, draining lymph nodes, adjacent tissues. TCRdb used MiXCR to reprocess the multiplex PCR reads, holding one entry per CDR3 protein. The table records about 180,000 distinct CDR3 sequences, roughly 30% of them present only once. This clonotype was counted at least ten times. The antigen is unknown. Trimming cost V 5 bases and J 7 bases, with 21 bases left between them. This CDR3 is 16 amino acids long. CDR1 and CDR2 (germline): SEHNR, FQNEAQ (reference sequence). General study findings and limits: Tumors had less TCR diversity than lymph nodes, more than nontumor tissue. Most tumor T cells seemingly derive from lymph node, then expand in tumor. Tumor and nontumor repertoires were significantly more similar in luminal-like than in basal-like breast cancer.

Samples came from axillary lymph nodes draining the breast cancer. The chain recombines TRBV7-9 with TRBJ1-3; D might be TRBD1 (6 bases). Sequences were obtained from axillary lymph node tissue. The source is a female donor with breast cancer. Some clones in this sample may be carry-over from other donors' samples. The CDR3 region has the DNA TGTGCCAGCAGCCCAAGCCGGGACAAGGTGGTTAACACCATATATTTT. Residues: CASSPSRDKVVNTIYF. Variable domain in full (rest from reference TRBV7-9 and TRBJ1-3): DTGVSQNPRHKITKRGQNVTFRCDPISEHNRLYWYRQTLGQGPEFLTYFQNEAQLEKSRLLSDRFSAERPKGSFSTLEIQRTEQGDSAMYLCASSPSRDKVVNTIYFGEGSWLTVV.